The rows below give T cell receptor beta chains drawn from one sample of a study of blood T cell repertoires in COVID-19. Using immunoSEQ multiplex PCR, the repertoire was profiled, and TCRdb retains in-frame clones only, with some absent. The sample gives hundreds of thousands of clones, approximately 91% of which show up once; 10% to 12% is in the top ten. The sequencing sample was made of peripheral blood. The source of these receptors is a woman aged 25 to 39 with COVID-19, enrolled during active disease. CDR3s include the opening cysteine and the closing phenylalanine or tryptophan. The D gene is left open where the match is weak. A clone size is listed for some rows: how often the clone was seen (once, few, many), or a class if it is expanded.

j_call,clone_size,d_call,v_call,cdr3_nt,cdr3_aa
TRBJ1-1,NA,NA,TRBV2,TGTGCCAGCAGAGGCAGGGTGGGGAACACTGAAGCTTTCTTT,CASRGRVGNTEAFF
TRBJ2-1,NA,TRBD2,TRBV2,TGTGCCAGCAGTGAAATCAGGCCGGGACTAGGGGGAAATGAGCAGTTCTTC,CASSEIRPGLGGNEQFF
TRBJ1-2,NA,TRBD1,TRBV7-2,TGTGCCAGCACCCTCCCGGGACAGGGGCGTTATGGCTACACCTTC,CASTLPGQGRYGYTF
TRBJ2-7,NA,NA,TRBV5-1,TGCGCCAGCAGCTATGACAGCCCCTACGAGCAGTACTTC,CASSYDSPYEQYF
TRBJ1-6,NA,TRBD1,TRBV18,TGTGCCAGCTCACCCGCGGGACAGGGGCGTAATTCACCCCTCCACTTT,CASSPAGQGRNSPLHF
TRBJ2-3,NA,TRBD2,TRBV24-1,TGTGCCACCAGTGATCCAAGCCTAGCGGGCGGCACAGATACGCAGTATTTT,CATSDPSLAGGTDTQYF
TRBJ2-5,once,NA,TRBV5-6,TGTGCCAGCAGTCGGACAGTCCAAGAGACCCAGTACTTC,CASSRTVQETQYF
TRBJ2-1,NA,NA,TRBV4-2,TGTGCCAGCAGCTCTGCGGGATTCGACAATGAGCAGTTCTTC,CASSSAGFDNEQFF
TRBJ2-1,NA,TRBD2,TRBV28,TGTGCCAGCAGTTTACTAGCGGGAGAGGCCAATGAGCAGTTCTTC,CASSLLAGEANEQFF
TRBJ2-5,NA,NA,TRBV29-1,TGCAGCGTTGGACAGTCCACCGGGGAGACCCAGTACTTC,CSVGQSTGETQYF
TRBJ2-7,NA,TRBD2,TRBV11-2,TGTGCCAGCAGCTTTCATACTAGCGGTGACTACGAGCAGTACTTC,CASSFHTSGDYEQYF
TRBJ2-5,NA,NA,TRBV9,TGTGCCAGCAGCGTAGGGGCAGGGTCCGAAAAGACCCAGTACTTC,CASSVGAGSEKTQYF
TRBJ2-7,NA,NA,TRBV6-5,TGTGCCAGCAGTTACTATGGGGACACTACCACGAGGGAGCAGTACTTC,CASSYYGDTTTREQYF
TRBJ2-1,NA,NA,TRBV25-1,TGTGCCAGCAGTGGCTCGGGGAATGAGCAGTTCTTC,CASSGSGNEQFF
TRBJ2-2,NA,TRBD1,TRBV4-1,TGCGCCAGCAGCCATACAGGGGGCACCGGGGAGCTGTTTTTT,CASSHTGGTGELFF
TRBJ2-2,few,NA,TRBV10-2,TGCGCCAGCAAACAGGCAACCGGGGAGCTGTTTTTT,CASKQATGELFF
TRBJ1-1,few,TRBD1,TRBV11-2,TGTGCCAGCAGCCCCGGGACAGCCTCGAACACTGAAGCTTTCTTT,CASSPGTASNTEAFF
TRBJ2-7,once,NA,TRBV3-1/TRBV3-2,TGTGCCAGCAGCGCACTATCTGGGTACTACTACGAGCAGTACTTC,CASSALSGYYYEQYF
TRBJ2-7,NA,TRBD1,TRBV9,TGTGCCAGCAGCGTAGGACAGGGCACCTACGAGCAGTACTTC,CASSVGQGTYEQYF
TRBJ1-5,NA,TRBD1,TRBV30,TGTGCCTGGGGGGACAGCCGAGATCAGCCCCAGCATTTT,CAWGDSRDQPQHF
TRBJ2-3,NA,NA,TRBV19,TGTGCCAGTAGTATAGACGGGAGCGGATACACAGATACGCAGTATTTT,CASSIDGSGYTDTQYF
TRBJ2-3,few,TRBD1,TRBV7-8,TGTGCCAGCAGCTCCCTCGTAGGGACAGGGGGCCGAGATACGCAGTATTTT,CASSSLVGTGGRDTQYF
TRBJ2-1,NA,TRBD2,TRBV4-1,TGCGCCAGCAGCCAAGGAGGACTAGCGGGAGGGAGCTCCTACAATGAGCAGTTCTTC,CASSQGGLAGGSSYNEQFF
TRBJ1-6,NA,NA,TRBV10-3,TGTGCCATCAGCCTCGACAGGATGGGTTCACCCCTCCACTTT,CAISLDRMGSPLHF